This T cell receptor (beta chain) was found in a study of blood T cell repertoires in COVID-19. Study as a whole: PBMCs, B-cell-depleted T cells, or T cells were the source of the cDNA or gDNA that made up the material.

V was cut by 4 bases and J by 5 bases, with 10 bases left in between. The germline CDR1 and CDR2 sequences are SGHRS and YFSETQ. The CDR3 has 14 residues. In the study's own analysis: Reference gene primer amplification yielded estimated nucleated cell counts. Using immunoSEQ multiplex PCR, the repertoire was profiled, and TCRdb retains in-frame clones only, with some absent. From that table come the V and J calls and clone size; the DNA was used to work out D and trimming. The data show approximately 30,000 clones, with less than 95% seen just once and about 1% held by the top ten. The sequenced sample consisted of peripheral blood. The sequence derives from a man in his 70s with active or convalescent COVID-19. This chain links TRBV5-1 with TRBJ1-6; D uncertain. CDR3 sequence reads: CASSVNRNNSPLHF. CDR3 nucleotide sequence: TGCGCCAGCAGCGTAAACAGAAATAATTCACCCCTCCACTTT.